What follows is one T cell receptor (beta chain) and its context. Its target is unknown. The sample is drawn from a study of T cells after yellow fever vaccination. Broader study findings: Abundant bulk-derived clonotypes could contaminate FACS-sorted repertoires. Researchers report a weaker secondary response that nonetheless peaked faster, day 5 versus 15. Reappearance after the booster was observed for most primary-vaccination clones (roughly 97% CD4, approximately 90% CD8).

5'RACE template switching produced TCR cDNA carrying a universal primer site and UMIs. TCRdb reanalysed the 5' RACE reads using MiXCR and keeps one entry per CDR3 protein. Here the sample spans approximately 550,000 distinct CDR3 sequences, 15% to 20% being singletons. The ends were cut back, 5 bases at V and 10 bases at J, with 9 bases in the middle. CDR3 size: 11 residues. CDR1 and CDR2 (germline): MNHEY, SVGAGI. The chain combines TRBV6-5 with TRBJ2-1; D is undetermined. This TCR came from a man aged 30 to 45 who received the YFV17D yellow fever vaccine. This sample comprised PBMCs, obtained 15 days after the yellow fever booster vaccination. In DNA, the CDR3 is TGTGCCAGCAGTAAGGTGGCGGAGCAGTTCTTC. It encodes CASSKVAEQFF.